These T cell receptor beta chains were read from a single sample in a study of a mutant IDH1 vaccine in newly diagnosed glioma. Data came from immunoSEQ multiplex PCR; TCRdb stores just in-frame clones and leaves some out. The profile covers roughly 74,000 clones, with 85% appearing a single time and over 2% taken by the ten largest. These TCRs are of unknown antigen specificity. Here the sequenced sample was PBMCs, taken from a glioma patient whose treatment included an IDH1 peptide vaccine. The source of these receptors is a man aged 25-40 years with glioma. Some clones in this sample may be carry-over from other donors' samples. The CDR3 runs from the conserved cysteine through the conserved F or W. Fields, in order: CDR3 protein, CDR3 DNA, clone size, V gene, J gene, D gene. A D gene is named only where the DNA matches it firmly. Expanded clones get a size class; other rows say once, few or many, or leave the size out.

CDR3aa: CASGGEGGTEAFF
CDR3nt: TGTGCCAGCGGGGGGGAAGGAGGAACTGAAGCTTTCTTT
abundance: .
v_gene: TRBV7-9
j_gene: TRBJ1-1
d_gene: .

CDR3aa: CASSLDRVSYEQYF
CDR3nt: TGCGCCAGCAGCCTGGACAGGGTATCCTACGAGCAGTACTTC
abundance: .
v_gene: TRBV4-1
j_gene: TRBJ2-7
d_gene: TRBD1

CDR3aa: CASRNGQANTEAFF
CDR3nt: TGTGCCAGCAGAAATGGACAGGCGAACACTGAAGCTTTCTTT
abundance: .
v_gene: TRBV2
j_gene: TRBJ1-1
d_gene: TRBD1

CDR3aa: CASSLPGQGKYEQYF
CDR3nt: TGTGCCAGCAGTTTACCGGGACAGGGCAAGTACGAGCAGTACTTC
abundance: .
v_gene: TRBV27
j_gene: TRBJ2-7
d_gene: TRBD1

CDR3aa: CASSESLTALRDRNEQFF
CDR3nt: TGTGCCAGCAGTGAATCCCTAACCGCCCTGAGGGATCGCAATGAGCAGTTCTTC
abundance: .
v_gene: TRBV6-1
j_gene: TRBJ2-1
d_gene: .

CDR3aa: CAWSNDRVNEQFF
CDR3nt: TGTGCCTGGAGTAACGACAGGGTGAATGAGCAGTTCTTC
abundance: .
v_gene: TRBV30
j_gene: TRBJ2-1
d_gene: TRBD1

CDR3aa: CASSHPSGRIREQFF
CDR3nt: TGCGCCAGCAGCCACCCTAGCGGGAGGATACGTGAGCAGTTCTTC
abundance: once
v_gene: TRBV5-1
j_gene: TRBJ2-1
d_gene: TRBD2

CDR3aa: CASSLRTGWGYEQYF
CDR3nt: TGTGCCAGCAGTCTACGGACAGGGTGGGGCTACGAGCAGTACTTC
abundance: .
v_gene: TRBV28
j_gene: TRBJ2-7
d_gene: TRBD1

CDR3aa: CASSFRAGTQYF
CDR3nt: TGTGCCAGCAGTTTTCGGGCGGGTACGCAGTATTTT
abundance: .
v_gene: TRBV27
j_gene: TRBJ2-3
d_gene: .

CDR3aa: CASSYSKTGELFF
CDR3nt: TGTGCCAGCAGTTACTCGAAGACCGGGGAGCTGTTTTTT
abundance: .
v_gene: TRBV6-5
j_gene: TRBJ2-2
d_gene: .

CDR3aa: CASSFGLRDTNTEAFF
CDR3nt: TGCGCCAGCAGCTTTGGGCTCCGGGACACGAACACTGAAGCTTTCTTT
abundance: once
v_gene: TRBV5-1
j_gene: TRBJ1-1
d_gene: .

CDR3aa: CASSLGGGSTGELFF
CDR3nt: TGTGCCAGCAGCTTAGGAGGGGGAAGCACCGGGGAGCTGTTTTTT
abundance: .
v_gene: TRBV11-3
j_gene: TRBJ2-2
d_gene: .

CDR3aa: CATSRLTGVGEKLFF
CDR3nt: TGTGCCACCAGCAGGCTTACAGGGGTCGGGGAAAAACTGTTTTTT
abundance: .
v_gene: TRBV15
j_gene: TRBJ1-4
d_gene: TRBD1

CDR3aa: CASSVDGGSGPQHF
CDR3nt: TGTGCCAGCAGCGTAGATGGGGGGTCAGGGCCCCAGCATTTT
abundance: .
v_gene: TRBV9
j_gene: TRBJ1-5
d_gene: .

CDR3aa: CASSIGTGTGGTDTQYF
CDR3nt: TGTGCCAGTAGTATAGGAACCGGGACAGGGGGGACAGATACGCAGTATTTT
abundance: .
v_gene: TRBV19
j_gene: TRBJ2-3
d_gene: TRBD1

CDR3aa: CASSLSIPSRQPQHF
CDR3nt: TGTGCCAGCAGTTTATCAATCCCCTCAAGGCAGCCCCAGCATTTT
abundance: .
v_gene: TRBV27
j_gene: TRBJ1-5
d_gene: .

CDR3aa: CASRPGGSYGYTF
CDR3nt: TGTGCCAGCAGGCCAGGGGGCTCGTATGGCTACACCTTC
abundance: .
v_gene: TRBV28
j_gene: TRBJ1-2
d_gene: TRBD1

CDR3aa: CASSLERWTQYF
CDR3nt: TGTGCCAGCAGCTTAGAGAGGTGGACCCAGTACTTC
abundance: .
v_gene: TRBV7-2
j_gene: TRBJ2-5
d_gene: .

CDR3aa: CASSMAAEQFF
CDR3nt: TGTGCCAGTAGTATGGCGGCAGAGCAGTTCTTC
abundance: once
v_gene: TRBV19
j_gene: TRBJ2-1
d_gene: .

CDR3aa: CASSYSSNSGNTIYF
CDR3nt: TGTGCCAGCAGTTACTCGAGCAACTCTGGAAACACCATATATTTT
abundance: .
v_gene: TRBV6-6
j_gene: TRBJ1-3
d_gene: .

CDR3aa: CASSSPGGWETQYF
CDR3nt: TGTGCCAGCAGCTCACCAGGGGGCTGGGAGACCCAGTACTTC
abundance: .
v_gene: TRBV7-9
j_gene: TRBJ2-5
d_gene: TRBD1

CDR3aa: CASSEAGGRRTKNIQYF
CDR3nt: TGTGCCAGCAGTGAAGCGGGGGGTAGAAGGACCAAAAACATTCAGTACTTC
abundance: .
v_gene: TRBV2
j_gene: TRBJ2-4
d_gene: .

CDR3aa: CASSLVAGVYTGELFF
CDR3nt: TGTGCCAGCAGCTTAGTGGCGGGAGTCTACACCGGGGAGCTGTTTTTT
abundance: once
v_gene: TRBV7-7
j_gene: TRBJ2-2
d_gene: TRBD2

CDR3aa: CASSLGVYREKTQYF
CDR3nt: TGTGCCAGCAGCTTAGGAGTTTACAGGGAAAAGACCCAGTACTTC
abundance: .
v_gene: TRBV7-8
j_gene: TRBJ2-5
d_gene: .

CDR3aa: CASSFGRVAGEETQYF
CDR3nt: TGCGCCAGCAGCTTTGGTCGAGTAGCGGGAGAAGAGACCCAGTACTTC
abundance: .
v_gene: TRBV5-1
j_gene: TRBJ2-5
d_gene: TRBD2

CDR3aa: CASSVTTAKGETQYF
CDR3nt: TGTGCCAGCAGCGTTACGACAGCTAAGGGAGAGACCCAGTACTTC
abundance: .
v_gene: TRBV9
j_gene: TRBJ2-5
d_gene: .

CDR3aa: CAWRLFGGETQYF
CDR3nt: TGTGCCTGGAGGCTTTTCGGGGGGGAGACCCAGTACTTC
abundance: .
v_gene: TRBV30
j_gene: TRBJ2-5
d_gene: TRBD2

CDR3aa: CASTLEGNQPQHF
CDR3nt: TGTGCCAGCACCTTGGAGGGGAACCAGCCCCAGCATTTT
abundance: few
v_gene: TRBV2
j_gene: TRBJ1-5
d_gene: .

CDR3aa: CASSLAGTPEETQYF
CDR3nt: TGCGCCAGCAGCTTGGCCGGGACGCCCGAAGAGACCCAGTACTTC
abundance: once
v_gene: TRBV5-1
j_gene: TRBJ2-5
d_gene: .

CDR3aa: CASGRGLEGGLGETQYF
CDR3nt: TGCGCCAGCGGCAGAGGACTAGAGGGGGGCCTAGGAGAGACCCAGTACTTC
abundance: .
v_gene: TRBV5-1
j_gene: TRBJ2-5
d_gene: .

CDR3aa: CASSPGGYEQYF
CDR3nt: TGTGCCAGCAGCCCGGGGGGCTACGAGCAGTACTTC
abundance: .
v_gene: TRBV2
j_gene: TRBJ2-7
d_gene: TRBD2

CDR3aa: CASSELDSGSGETQYF
CDR3nt: TGTGCCAGCAGTGAATTGGATAGCGGGAGCGGAGAGACCCAGTACTTC
abundance: .
v_gene: TRBV25-1
j_gene: TRBJ2-5
d_gene: TRBD2

CDR3aa: CASSALGAYQPQHF
CDR3nt: TGTGCCAGCAGCGCCCTCGGGGCATATCAGCCCCAGCATTTT
abundance: .
v_gene: TRBV2
j_gene: TRBJ1-5
d_gene: .

CDR3aa: CAGSVGGYREKLFF
CDR3nt: TGTGCCGGGAGCGTGGGGGGCTATAGAGAAAAACTGTTTTTT
abundance: .
v_gene: TRBV7-9
j_gene: TRBJ1-4
d_gene: .

CDR3aa: CASSQAQGDSPLHF
CDR3nt: TGCGCCAGCAGCCAAGCCCAGGGAGATTCACCCCTCCACTTT
abundance: once
v_gene: TRBV4-1
j_gene: TRBJ1-6
d_gene: .

CDR3aa: CASSFRAAQDTQYF
CDR3nt: TGTGCCAGCAGCTTCCGGGCAGCACAAGATACGCAGTATTTT
abundance: .
v_gene: TRBV5-6
j_gene: TRBJ2-3
d_gene: .

CDR3aa: CASSLGGQIYNEQFF
CDR3nt: TGTGCCAGCAGCTTAGGTGGGCAGATCTACAATGAGCAGTTCTTC
abundance: once
v_gene: TRBV11-3
j_gene: TRBJ2-1
d_gene: .

CDR3aa: CATREVGRIRGQYF
CDR3nt: TGTGCCACCAGGGAGGTGGGGCGAATACGAGGGCAGTACTTC
abundance: .
v_gene: TRBV28
j_gene: TRBJ2-7
d_gene: .

CDR3aa: CASSPTRGSYNSPLHF
CDR3nt: TGCGCCAGCAGCCCTACGCGGGGTTCATATAATTCACCCCTCCACTTT
abundance: .
v_gene: TRBV5-1
j_gene: TRBJ1-6
d_gene: .

CDR3aa: CASRPGQDYGYTF
CDR3nt: TGTGCCAGCAGGCCGGGACAGGACTATGGCTACACCTTC
abundance: .
v_gene: TRBV6-6
j_gene: TRBJ1-2
d_gene: TRBD1

CDR3aa: CASSPLDSANTGELFF
CDR3nt: TGTGCCAGCTCACCACTAGACAGCGCGAACACCGGGGAGCTGTTTTTT
abundance: .
v_gene: TRBV18
j_gene: TRBJ2-2
d_gene: .

CDR3aa: CASSQDHGQGNQPQHF
CDR3nt: TGCGCCAGCAGCCAAGATCACGGGCAAGGGAATCAGCCCCAGCATTTT
abundance: .
v_gene: TRBV4-3
j_gene: TRBJ1-5
d_gene: .

CDR3aa: CASSLNHGGLDF
CDR3nt: TGTGCCAGCAGCTTAAACCACGGAGGTTTGGACTTC
abundance: .
v_gene: TRBV7-9
j_gene: TRBJ2-7
d_gene: .

CDR3aa: CASSLGGRKGVDIQYF
CDR3nt: TGTGCCAGCAGCTTAGGGGGCAGGAAAGGGGTTGACATTCAGTACTTC
abundance: .
v_gene: TRBV11-1
j_gene: TRBJ2-4
d_gene: .

CDR3aa: CAWGRYEAFF
CDR3nt: TGTGCCTGGGGGCGGTATGAAGCTTTCTTT
abundance: few
v_gene: TRBV30
j_gene: TRBJ1-1
d_gene: .

CDR3aa: CASSFGASGEQFF
CDR3nt: TGTGCCAGCAGTTTTGGGGCGAGCGGTGAGCAGTTCTTC
abundance: few
v_gene: TRBV27
j_gene: TRBJ2-1
d_gene: .

CDR3aa: CAWSVRGNQETQYF
CDR3nt: TGTGCCTGGAGTGTACGGGGGAACCAAGAGACCCAGTACTTC
abundance: .
v_gene: TRBV30
j_gene: TRBJ2-5
d_gene: .

CDR3aa: CASSFSIRLPYEQYF
CDR3nt: TGTGCCAGCAGTTTCAGCATCAGGCTTCCCTACGAGCAGTACTTC
abundance: .
v_gene: TRBV28
j_gene: TRBJ2-7
d_gene: .

CDR3aa: CASSLGGGRALDEQFF
CDR3nt: TGTGCCAGCAGCTTAGGGGGCGGGAGGGCCCTGGATGAGCAGTTCTTC
abundance: .
v_gene: TRBV7-6
j_gene: TRBJ2-1
d_gene: TRBD2

CDR3aa: CASSIQGARLAFF
CDR3nt: TGTGCCAGCAGCATACAGGGGGCGAGGTTAGCTTTCTTT
abundance: .
v_gene: TRBV5-6
j_gene: TRBJ1-1
d_gene: TRBD1

CDR3aa: CASSPGTGNEKLFF
CDR3nt: TGTGCCAGCAGCCCGGGGACAGGGAATGAAAAACTGTTTTTT
abundance: once
v_gene: TRBV7-2
j_gene: TRBJ1-4
d_gene: TRBD1

CDR3aa: CSVETGLNYGYTF
CDR3nt: TGCAGCGTTGAAACTGGCCTCAACTATGGCTACACCTTC
abundance: .
v_gene: TRBV29-1
j_gene: TRBJ1-2
d_gene: .

CDR3aa: CASSSGGNTEAFF
CDR3nt: TGTGCCAGCAGCTCAGGAGGGAACACTGAAGCTTTCTTT
abundance: .
v_gene: TRBV7-2
j_gene: TRBJ1-1
d_gene: .